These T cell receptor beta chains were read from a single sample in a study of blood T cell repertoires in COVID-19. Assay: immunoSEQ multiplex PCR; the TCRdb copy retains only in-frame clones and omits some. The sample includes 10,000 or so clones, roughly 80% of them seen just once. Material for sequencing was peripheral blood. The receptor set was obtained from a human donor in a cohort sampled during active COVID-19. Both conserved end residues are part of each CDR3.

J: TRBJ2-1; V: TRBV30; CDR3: CAWTGANEQFF
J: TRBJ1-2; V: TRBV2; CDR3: CAGQQALFGYTF
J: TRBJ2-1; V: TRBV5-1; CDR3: CASSLGVRDEQFF
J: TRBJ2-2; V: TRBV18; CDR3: CASSPWTGASTGELFF
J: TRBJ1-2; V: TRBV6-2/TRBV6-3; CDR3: CASSYSKRGLNYGYTF
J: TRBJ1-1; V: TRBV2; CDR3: CASSRTENTEAFF
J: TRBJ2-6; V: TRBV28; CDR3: CASHSSGANVLTF
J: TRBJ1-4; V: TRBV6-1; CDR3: CASSDNRGSNEKLFF
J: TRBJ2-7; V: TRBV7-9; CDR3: CASSYYRDSSYEQYF
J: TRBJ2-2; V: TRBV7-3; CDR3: CASSLTRTGYTGELFF
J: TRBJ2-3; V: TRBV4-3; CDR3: CASSLRGRGGRTDTQYF
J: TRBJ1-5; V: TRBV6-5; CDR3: CASSRLGFQPQHF
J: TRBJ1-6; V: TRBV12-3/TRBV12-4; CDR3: CASSFRFNSPLHF
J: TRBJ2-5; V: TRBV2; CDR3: CASSELVAPQYF
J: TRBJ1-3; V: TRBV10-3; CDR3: CAISEGGPYRGGNTIYF
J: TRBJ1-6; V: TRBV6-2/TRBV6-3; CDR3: CASSYARSNSPLHF
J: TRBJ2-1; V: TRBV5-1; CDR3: CASSLSGSSYNEQFF
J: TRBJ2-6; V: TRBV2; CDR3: CASRGTGRSGANVLTF
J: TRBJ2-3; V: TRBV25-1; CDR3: CASSGLAGGTSTDTQYF
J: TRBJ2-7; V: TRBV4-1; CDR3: CASSQFADRGLVYEQYF
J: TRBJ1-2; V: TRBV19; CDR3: CASSNQGARSYGYTF
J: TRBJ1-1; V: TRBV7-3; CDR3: CASSLLAYTEAFF
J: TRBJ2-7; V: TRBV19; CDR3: CASSIGDTYSPRQYF
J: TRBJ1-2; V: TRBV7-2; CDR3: CASSLEPRNYGYTF
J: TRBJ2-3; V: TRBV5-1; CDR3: CASRDTRDRGEDTQYF
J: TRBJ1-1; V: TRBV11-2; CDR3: CASSLLIFTEAFF
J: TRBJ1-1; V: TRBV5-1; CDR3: CASSLRGTNTEAFF
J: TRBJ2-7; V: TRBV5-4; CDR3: CASSLVTGDSSYEQYF
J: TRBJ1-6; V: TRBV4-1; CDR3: CASSLRLGQSNSPLHF
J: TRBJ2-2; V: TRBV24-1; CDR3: CATSDYGQGDTGELFF
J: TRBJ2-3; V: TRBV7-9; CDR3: CASSKQGNTDTQYF
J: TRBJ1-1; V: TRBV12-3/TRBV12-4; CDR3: CASRGYLVAFF
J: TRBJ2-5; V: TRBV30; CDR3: CAWRTGLAGAQETQYF
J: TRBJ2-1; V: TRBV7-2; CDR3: CASSLGHNNEQFF
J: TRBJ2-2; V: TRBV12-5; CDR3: CASGLVLGQGRLNTGELFF
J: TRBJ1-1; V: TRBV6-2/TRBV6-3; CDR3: CASSYLVSDTEAFF
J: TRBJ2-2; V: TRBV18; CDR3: CASSPPTSNTGELFF
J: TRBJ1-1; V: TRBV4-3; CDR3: CASSQDTRQGFNTEAFF
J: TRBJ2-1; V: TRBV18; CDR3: CASSPFRDEQFF
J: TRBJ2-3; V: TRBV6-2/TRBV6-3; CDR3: CASSTSVDTQYF